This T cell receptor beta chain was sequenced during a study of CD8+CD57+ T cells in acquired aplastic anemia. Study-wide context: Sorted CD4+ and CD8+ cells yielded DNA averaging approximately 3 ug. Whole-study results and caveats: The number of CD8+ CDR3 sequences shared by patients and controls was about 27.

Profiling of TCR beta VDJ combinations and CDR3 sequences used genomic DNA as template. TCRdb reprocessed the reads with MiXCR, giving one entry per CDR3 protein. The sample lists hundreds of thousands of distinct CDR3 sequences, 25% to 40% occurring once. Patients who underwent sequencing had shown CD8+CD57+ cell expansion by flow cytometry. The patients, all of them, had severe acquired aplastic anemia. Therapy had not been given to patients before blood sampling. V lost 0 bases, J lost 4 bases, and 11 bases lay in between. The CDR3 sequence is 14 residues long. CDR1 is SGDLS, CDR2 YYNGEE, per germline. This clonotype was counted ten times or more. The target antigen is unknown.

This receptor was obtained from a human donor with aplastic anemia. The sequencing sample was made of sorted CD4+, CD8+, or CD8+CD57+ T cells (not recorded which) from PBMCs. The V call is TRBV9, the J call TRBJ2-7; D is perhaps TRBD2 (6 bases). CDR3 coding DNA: TGTGCCAGCAGCGTAGGTAGCGGAGAGTACGAGCAGTACTTC. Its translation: CASSVGSGEYEQYF.